Each of the 32 T cell receptor beta chains below was sequenced from the same sample in a study of Ad26.COV2.S vaccination and SARS-CoV-2 variants (dated by TCRdb to the early 2020s). Library preparation was by the immunoSEQ multiplex PCR assay. TCRdb mirrors the immuneACCESS table, restricted to in-frame sequences. Some clones are absent from its copies; in checked studies, under half trace to an unresolved V gene, and the reason for the others is unknown. This sample has approximately 420,000 clones in its table, and 88% of those were observed once. Of the sample, 3.5% to 4% is held by the ten largest clones. The sample's treatment or condition label is to be understood as: roughly 20 received Ad26.COV2.S at low or high dose, single or two shots; roughly five received placebo; per-sample allocation not given. Repertoires of vaccine and placebo recipients were sequenced from samples collected on day 63 after the first injection.

The sequencing used peripheral blood, collected in a trial of Ad26.COV2.S vaccine versus placebo. The source of these receptors is a person aged 18-60 years who received the Ad26.COV2.S COVID-19 vaccine or a placebo.

This chain links TRBV7-2 with TRBJ2-3, with 7 nucleotides matching TRBD2. With V trimmed by 7 bases and J by 5 bases, 6 bases remained unmatched. The CDR3 consists of 13 residues. Germline CDR1 SGHTA, CDR2 FQGNSA. CDR3 sequence reads: CASNSGVGDTQYF. The CDR3 nucleotides are TGTGCCAGCAACAGCGGGGTCGGAGATACGCAGTATTTT.

This chain uses TRBV28 with TRBJ2-7; D is unresolved. This CDR3 comprises 14 residues. CDR1 and CDR2 (germline): MDHEN, SYDVKM. With 10 bases removed from V and 0 bases from J, the gap between germline ends came to 16 bases. CDR3: CATHWAASSYEQYF. Written as DNA, the CDR3 is TGTGCCACCCACTGGGCGGCTAGCTCCTACGAGCAGTACTTC.

This clone appeared a single time. This chain joins TRBV6-2 or TRBV6-3 and TRBJ2-7; the D gene is possibly TRBD1 (6 bases). CDR1 and CDR2 (germline): MNHEY, SVGEGT. CDR3 length equals 13 residues. The V gene lost 3 bases and the J gene lost 3 bases, with 9 bases spanning the gap. The CDR3 region has the DNA TGTGCCAGCAGTTATGGACAGTTCTACGAGCAGTACTTC. As protein: CASSYGQFYEQYF.

The chain uses TRBV19 and TRBJ2-5; D uncertain. Germline CDR1 is LNHDA and CDR2 is SQIVND (reference sequence). Trimming stripped 1 base from V and 5 bases from J, with 8 bases between. The CDR3 consists of 13 residues. CDR3 DNA: TGTGCCAGTAGTATAGTGGATGGGGAGACCCAGTACTTC. Encoded protein: CASSIVDGETQYF.

This rearrangement joins TRBV6-2 or TRBV6-3 to TRBJ2-1; TRBD2 agrees at 7 bases. V gave up 5 bases and J gave up 9 bases; unmatched junction bases: 13. The germline V gene has CDR1 MNHEY and CDR2 SVGEGT. The length of the CDR3 is 15 residues. CDR3 sequence (DNA): TGTGCCAGCAGTCCCACGGCGGGGGAAATTGTTGAGCAGTTCTTC. This gives the protein CASSPTAGEIVEQFF.

V is TRBV7-6 and J is TRBJ1-3; 7 nucleotides agree with TRBD1. Germline CDR1 SGHVS, CDR2 FNYEAQ. The CDR3 consists of 15 residues. The V gene end was trimmed by 4 bases and the J gene end by 4 bases; junction bases not matched to a gene: 7. This CDR3 is CASSSPDRAGNTIYF. In DNA, the CDR3 is TGTGCCAGCAGCTCCCCTGACAGGGCCGGAAACACCATATATTTT.

To note about this clone: The sample holds other DNA sequences that translate to the same CDR3. CDR3 nucleotides: TGTGCCAGCAGCTTGGGAGAAAAACTGTTTTTT. Translating gives CASSLGEKLFF. V and J are TRBV5-4 and TRBJ1-4; D gene uncertain. Germline lookup yields CDR1 SGHNT and CDR2 YYREEE (reference sequence). V was pared by 0 bases and J by 8 bases, with 2 bases between. This CDR3 has 11 residues.

The rearrangement links TRBV5-6 to TRBJ1-2, with 7 bases lining up with TRBD1. Germline lookup yields CDR1 SGHDT and CDR2 YYEEEE. This CDR3 is built from 15 residues. The V and J ends lost 1 base and 3 bases, in that order; junction bases with no gene match: 6. The CDR3, as DNA: TGTGCCAGCAGCTTGTCGGGAACAGGGGACTATGGCTACACCTTC. Protein product: CASSLSGTGDYGYTF. The full variable domain, rest sourced from reference TRBV5-6 and TRBJ1-2, is DAGVTQSPTHLIKTRGQQVTLRCSPKSGHDTVSWYQQALGQGPQFIFQYYEEEERQRGNFPDRFSGHQFPNYSSELNVNALLLGDSALYLCASSLSGTGDYGYTFGSGTRLTVV.

The chain combines TRBV10-2 with TRBJ1-3; possibly TRBD1 for D (6 bases). CDR1 and CDR2 from the germline V gene are WSHSY and SAAADI. The CDR3 has 15 amino acids. Between the trimmed V and J ends, which lost 2 bases and 0 bases, there was a span of 8 bases. CDR3 region: CASSEQGYSGNTIYF. In DNA, the CDR3 is TGCGCCAGCAGTGAGCAGGGGTACTCTGGAAACACCATATATTTT.

The V and J genes are TRBV5-5 and TRBJ1-5; no clear D gene. Germline CDR1 and CDR2: SGHKS and YYEKEE (reference sequence). This CDR3 region has 14 residues. V lost 2 bases and J lost 2, with 8 bases in between. In nucleotides, the CDR3 is TGTGCCAGCAGCTTTGGGTACGGCAATCAGCCCCAGCATTTT. Translated: CASSFGYGNQPQHF.

V gene TRBV7-2 combines with J gene TRBJ1-1; D gene unclear. Trimming stripped 1 base from V and 1 base from J, with 10 bases between. Germline values: CDR1 SGHTA, CDR2 FQGNSA. The CDR3 consists of 15 residues. The CDR3 loop is CASSLVPGQNTEAFF. The CDR3, as DNA: TGTGCCAGCAGCTTAGTTCCAGGCCAGAACACTGAAGCTTTCTTT.

CDR3 residues: CAWSRRGASYNEQFF. The CDR3 DNA reads as TGTGCCTGGAGTAGGCGGGGGGCATCCTACAATGAGCAGTTCTTC. V gene TRBV30 combines with J gene TRBJ2-1; 8 nucleotides match TRBD2. V was clipped by 2 bases and J by 1 base; unmatched bases: 4. CDR3 length equals 15 residues. Germline assignment: CDR1 GTSNPN and CDR2 SVGIG (reference sequence).

This clone was recorded only once. The genes are TRBV19 and TRBJ1-5; no reliable D call. Trimming pared 2 bases from V and 6 bases from J, leaving 14 bases between. The CDR3 spans 15 residues. The germline CDR1 and CDR2 sequences are LNHDA and SQIVND (reference sequence). CDR3 bases: TGTGCCAGTAGTATAAAGCTCGGCAGAACTCAGCCCCAGCATTTT. Encoded protein: CASSIKLGRTQPQHF.

The rearrangement uses TRBV6-2 or TRBV6-3 and TRBJ2-1, with 8 bases aligning to TRBD1. The CDR3 totals 16 residues. Germline CDR1 reads MNHEY; CDR2 reads SVGEGT. J lost 0 bases, V lost 2 bases, and 3 bases had no gene match. The CDR3 coding sequence is TGTGCCAGCAGTTACCATGGACAGGGCTCCTACAATGAGCAGTTCTTC. Residues: CASSYHGQGSYNEQFF.

This chain connects TRBV28 to TRBJ2-3; maybe TRBD2 (5 bases). The germline V and J ends were trimmed by 6 bases and 6 bases, with 22 bases remaining between them. Germline V CDR1 and CDR2: MDHEN, SYDVKM. This CDR3 contains 16 residues. This chain's CDR3 is CASSRAGAVLLDTQYF. The CDR3 DNA reads TGTGCCAGCAGCCGGGCGGGCGCGGTACTTTTGGATACGCAGTATTTT.

CDR3 bases: TGTGCCAGCAGCCAAGGACAGAACTCTGGAAACACCATATATTTT. Encoded protein: CASSQGQNSGNTIYF. This chain links TRBV14 with TRBJ1-3; TRBD1 is a possible D gene (5 bases). The CDR3 contains 15 residues. V gave up 1 base and J gave up 0 bases, with 7 bases separating them. In germline, CDR1 is SGHDN, CDR2 FVKESK.

V and J are TRBV11-3 and TRBJ2-3; TRBD1 matches at 7 bases. This CDR3 comprises 13 residues. Germline loops: CDR1 SGHNT, CDR2 YENEEA. Losses at the gene ends were 1 base for V and 5 bases for J; bases not matched to a gene: 0. The CDR3 protein is CASSLAGGDTQYF. CDR3 nucleotides: TGTGCCAGCAGCTTAGCAGGGGGAGATACGCAGTATTTT.

The chain recombines TRBV7-3 with TRBJ2-2; 7 bases match TRBD1. Germline V lookup: CDR1 SGHTA, CDR2 FQGTGA. This CDR3 region has 15 residues. The V and J ends lost 3 bases and 5 bases, in that order; junction bases with no gene match: 6. The CDR3 sequence is CASSLTGRPTGELFF. In nucleotides, the CDR3 is TGTGCCAGCAGCTTGACAGGGCGCCCAACCGGGGAGCTGTTTTTT.

This chain connects TRBV9 to TRBJ2-3, with no clear D. Germline V lookup: CDR1 SGDLS, CDR2 YYNGEE. Trimming shortened V by 0 bases and J by 8 bases, and 10 bases separated the two germline ends. The CDR3 is 13 residues long. The CDR3 here is CASSVALSGTQYF. The CDR3 DNA reads TGTGCCAGCAGCGTAGCCCTATCGGGTACGCAGTATTTT.

This sequence joins TRBV7-2 and TRBJ2-3, with no clear D. In germline, CDR1 is SGHTA, CDR2 FQGNSA. The CDR3 length is 14 residues. V was trimmed by 5 bases and J by 0 bases, leaving 9 bases between them. CDR3 sequence (DNA): TGTGCCAGCAGCCCCCTCAGCAGCACAGATACGCAGTATTTT. Protein: CASSPLSSTDTQYF.

This chain joins TRBV20-1 and TRBJ2-1; 8 bases map to TRBD1. Germline assignment: CDR1 DFQATT and CDR2 SNEGSKA (reference sequence). The CDR3 extends over 13 amino acids. The V segment lost 4 bases and the J segment 3 bases; nucleotides outside the gene matches: 2. CDR3 loop: CSATDRGYNEQFF. DNA for the CDR3: TGCAGTGCTACTGACAGGGGCTACAATGAGCAGTTCTTC.

CDR3 DNA sequence: TGTGCCAGCTCACCAACCACAGGGGCAGTCCACGAGCAGTACTTC. It translates to CASSPTTGAVHEQYF. The chain couples TRBV18 to TRBJ2-7, with 7 bases lining up with TRBD1. In germline, CDR1 is KGHSH, CDR2 LQKENI. J gave up 5 bases and V 2 bases, and 9 bases lay outside the gene matches. This CDR3 has 15 amino acids.

This chain connects TRBV7-9 to TRBJ2-7, with D tentatively TRBD2 (5 bases). The CDR3 sequence is 13 residues long. Germline CDR1 SEHNR, CDR2 FQNEAQ (reference sequence). V lost 1 base and J 6 bases, leaving 10 bases between the germline ends. CDR3 sequence: CASSLVGVSEQYF. The DNA for the CDR3 is TGTGCCAGCAGCTTAGTCGGGGTGAGCGAGCAGTACTTC.

The V and J genes are TRBV19 and TRBJ2-5; D is possibly TRBD1 (5 bases). With 1 base removed from V and 1 base from J, the gap between germline ends came to 13 bases. There are 16 residues in the CDR3. Germline loops: CDR1 LNHDA, CDR2 SQIVND (reference sequence). CDR3 nucleotides: TGTGCCAGTAGTATAGGGGGCGGCCACCCCCAAGAGACCCAGTACTTC. Translated, it gives CASSIGGGHPQETQYF.

In regard to this clone: Distinct nucleotide sequences in the sample also encode this CDR3. The V gene is TRBV19, the J gene TRBJ2-3, with TRBD2 matching over 12 bases. CDR1 is LNHDA, CDR2 SQIVND, per germline (reference sequence). This CDR3 contains 17 residues. The trim removed 3 bases at V and 2 bases at J, leaving 6 bases unmatched. CDR3 sequence (DNA): TGTGCCAGTAGTATCGTTACTAGCGGGGGGATCACAGATACGCAGTATTTT. Its translation is CASSIVTSGGITDTQYF.

This sequence joins TRBV7-3 and TRBJ2-7, with D uncertain. The CDR3 is 13 amino acids. Per the germline V gene, CDR1 is SGHTA and CDR2 is FQGTGA. The V end lost 4 bases, the J end lost 4 bases, and 11 bases lay between the germline ends. For the CDR3, the DNA is TGTGCCAGCAGCTCCTACACCCTGTACGAGCAGTACTTC. This encodes CASSSYTLYEQYF.

This clone has only one observation. The chain recombines TRBV7-2 with TRBJ2-1, with D possibly matching TRBD1 (6 bases). Trimming removed 4 bases at V and 11 bases at J, with 24 bases between. CDR1 is SGHTA and CDR2 is FQGNSA in the germline V gene. The CDR3 extends over 16 amino acids. CDR3 DNA sequence: TGTGCCAGCAGCTACCTCACGGACAGACCCCTTTTAAAGCAGTTCTTC. Protein product: CASSYLTDRPLLKQFF. The full variable domain, completed using reference TRBV7-2 and TRBJ2-1, is GAGVSQSPSNKVTEKGKDVELRCDPISGHTALYWYRQSLGQGLEFLIYFQGNSAPDKSGLPSDRFSAERTGGSVSTLTIQRTQQEDSAVYLCASSYLTDRPLLKQFFGPGTRLTVL.

The rearrangement uses TRBV9 and TRBJ2-5; D possibly corresponds to TRBD1 (6 bases). Germline V gene data show CDR1 as SGDLS and CDR2 as YYNGEE. This CDR3 has 14 amino acids. The germline V and J ends were trimmed by 3 bases and 5 bases, with 14 bases remaining between them. The CDR3 nucleotides are TGTGCCAGCAGCGCAGACAGGTCCTTGGAGACCCAGTACTTC. It codes for CASSADRSLETQYF. The entire variable domain, with the rest obtained from reference TRBV9 and TRBJ2-5, is as follows: DSGVTQTPKHLITATGQRVTLRCSPRSGDLSVYWYQQSLDQGLQFLIQYYNGEERAKGNILERFSAQQFPDLHSELNLSSLELGDSALYFCASSADRSLETQYFGPGTRLLVL.

This chain links TRBV7-2 with TRBJ2-7; no clear D gene. The CDR3 is made up of 11 amino acids. Trimming stripped 6 bases from V and 2 bases from J, with 5 bases between. Per the germline V gene, CDR1 is SGHTA and CDR2 is FQGNSA. CDR3 DNA: TGTGCCAGCAGGGAAGCCTACGAGCAGTACTTC. Its translation: CASREAYEQYF.

The chain carries TRBV30 and TRBJ2-5; a possible D gene is TRBD2 (5 bases). V gave up 3 bases and J gave up 5 bases, with 13 bases separating them. Germline lookup yields CDR1 GTSNPN and CDR2 SVGIG (reference sequence). The CDR3 spans 13 residues. The CDR3 nucleotides are TGTGCCTGGAGCACGGGGTCCGAGGAGACCCAGTACTTC. It specifies CAWSTGSEETQYF.

In its sample, this clone was seen once. The chain has TRBV7-6 and TRBJ2-2; 8 nucleotides agree with TRBD1. The trim removed 5 bases at V and 3 bases at J, leaving 5 bases unmatched. The germline gives CDR1 SGHVS, CDR2 FNYEAQ. The CDR3 consists of 15 residues. DNA for the CDR3: TGTGCCAGCAGCCAGCGGACAGGGTACACCGGGGAGCTGTTTTTT. Its protein product is CASSQRTGYTGELFF.

This chain links TRBV9 with TRBJ1-3; D ambiguous. CDR1 is SGDLS and CDR2 is YYNGEE in the germline V gene. Trimming removed 4 bases from V and 4 bases from J, with 9 bases in between. The CDR3 extends over 13 amino acids. CDR3 loop: CASSPPMGNTIYF. In DNA, the CDR3 is TGTGCCAGCAGCCCCCCGATGGGAAACACCATATATTTT.